This entry lists 27 T cell receptor beta chains sequenced from one sample in a study of blood T cells in healthy people across ages. A second PCR, run for roughly 7 to 12 cycles, used a sample-barcoded 5' primer plus a J-beta primer mix. TCRdb reanalysed the 5' RACE reads using MiXCR and keeps one entry per CDR3 protein. The data show roughly 2 million distinct CDR3 sequences, about 50% seen once. The sequencing input was blood. All receptors come from a woman aged 40 to 49 in good health.

The chain carries TRBV7-9 and TRBJ1-1; 7 nucleotides match TRBD1. The CDR3 is 14 amino acids. Germline CDR1 reads SEHNR; CDR2 reads FQNEAQ (reference sequence). With 4 bases clipped from V and 4 bases from J, the junction kept 6 bases outside the gene matches. DNA for the CDR3: TGTGCCAGCAGCTGGACAGGTGGGACCACTGAAGCTTTCTTT. Encoded protein: CASSWTGGTTEAFF.

The V call is TRBV10-2, the J call TRBJ2-3; 10 bases are shared with TRBD1. This CDR3 contains 17 residues. The J segment lost 1 base and the V segment lost 9 bases, leaving 13 bases of the junction unmatched. The germline V gene encodes CDR1 WSHSY and CDR2 SAAADI. CDR3 region: CASTPGQGPPGTDTQYF. The CDR3 DNA is TGCGCCAGTACTCCGGGACAGGGGCCCCCAGGCACAGATACGCAGTATTTT.

The J gene is TRBJ2-2, the V gene TRBV5-1; D gene unclear. CDR3 length: 14 residues. Trimming cost V 7 bases and J 2 bases, with 12 bases left between them. Germline CDR1 is SGHRS and CDR2 is YFSETQ. The CDR3 DNA follows: TGCGCCAGCTTGGCCTCTGCAAACACCGGGGAGCTGTTTTTT. Protein: CASLASANTGELFF.

The chain employs TRBV29-1 and TRBJ2-5; 8 bases agree with TRBD2. The end of the DNA aligns better with TRBJ2-1, so the J call may be wrong. The CDR3 consists of 16 residues. Germline V CDR1 and CDR2: SQVTM, ANQGSEA. The CDR3 spells CSVASFGGGRQETQFF. As DNA, the CDR3 is TGCAGCGTTGCTTCATTTGGCGGGGGGCGTCAAGAGACCCAGTTCTTC.

Only a few counts were recorded for this clonotype. The genes are TRBV29-1 and TRBJ2-1; D might be TRBD1 (6 bases). Germline-derived CDR1 and CDR2 are SQVTM and ANQGSEA. The CDR3 length is 12 residues. V lost 1 base, J lost 7 bases, and 8 bases lay in between. The CDR3 protein is CSVEGTANEQFF. The CDR3 DNA reads as TGCAGCGTTGAAGGGACAGCGAATGAGCAGTTCTTC.

The chain is built from TRBV7-6 and TRBJ2-7, with D tentatively TRBD1 (6 bases). Germline-derived CDR1 and CDR2 are SGHVS and FNYEAQ. V was trimmed by 5 bases and J by 0 bases, leaving 14 bases between them. CDR3 length equals 15 residues. CDR3 sequence (DNA): TGTGCCAGCAGCCACAGACAGGAAAACTCCTACGAGCAGTACTTC. Translating gives CASSHRQENSYEQYF.

The sample holds a few counts of this clonotype. This chain links TRBV2 with TRBJ1-1; unclear D gene. CDR1 and CDR2 from the germline V gene are SNHLY and FYNNEI. Deletions cut 6 bases from V and 0 bases from J, with 11 bases between. This CDR3 is built from 14 residues. CDR3 bases: TGTGCCAGCAGCACCGCGGATCTGAACACTGAAGCTTTCTTT. It translates to CASSTADLNTEAFF. Full variable domain (remainder filled in from reference TRBV2 and TRBJ1-1): EPEVTQTPSHQVTQMGQEVILRCVPISNHLYFYWYRQILGQKVEFLVSFYNNEISEKSEIFDDQFSVERPDGSNFTLKIRSTKLEDSAMYFCASSTADLNTEAFFGQGTRLTVV.

This clonotype was counted only a few times. The V gene is TRBV6-5, the J gene TRBJ1-1; D possibly corresponds to TRBD1 (5 bases). The V gene's germline CDR1 is MNHEY and CDR2 SVGAGI. The CDR3 spans 14 residues. Trimming removed 5 bases at V and 1 base at J, with 11 bases between. DNA of the CDR3: TGTGCCAGCAGTCCCTGGGGGGGGAACACTGAAGCTTTCTTT. It codes for CASSPWGGNTEAFF.

The chain joins TRBV12-3 or TRBV12-4 to TRBJ2-1, with D possibly being TRBD1 (7 bases). V was pared by 6 bases and J by 10 bases, with 16 bases between. This CDR3 contains 13 residues. As DNA, the CDR3 is TGTGCCAGCAGGCGGACAGGCCGGGGGGAGCAGTTCTTC. It codes for CASRRTGRGEQFF.

This clonotype was counted once. The genes are TRBV20-1 and TRBJ1-1; 7 nucleotides align to TRBD1. Germline CDR1 and CDR2: DFQATT and SNEGSKA (reference sequence). V trimming: 3 bases; J trimming: 3 bases; junction bases outside the gene matches: 10. The CDR3 runs to 15 residues. CDR3 sequence (DNA): TGCAGTGCTAGGGGGGACAGTAACAGCGACACTGAAGCTTTCTTT. It encodes CSARGDSNSDTEAFF.

In nucleotides, the CDR3 is TGTGCCACCAGTGATGACGCCTTTGGGCAGTATTTT. Translated: CATSDDAFGQYF. The gene calls are TRBV24-1 and TRBJ2-3; no firm D call. Germline CDR1 and CDR2: KGHDR and SFDVKD. The CDR3 is 12 amino acids. V dropped 3 bases and J dropped 11 bases, with 11 bases sitting between them.

In this sample, this clonotype turned up once. The chain has TRBV7-9 and TRBJ2-3, with TRBD1 as a possible D gene (5 bases). This CDR3 is 18 amino acids long. V was shortened by 0 bases and J by 10 bases, with 26 bases between the two germline ends. CDR1 SEHNR and CDR2 FQNEAQ come from the germline V gene (reference sequence). CDR3 in DNA: TGTGCCAGCAGCTTAGCGAGAGGCGGCAGGGCCCCATTGTGGTCGCAGTATTTT. It encodes CASSLARGGRAPLWSQYF.

The V gene is TRBV2, the J gene TRBJ1-2, with 10 bases fitting TRBD1. V trimming: 8 bases; J trimming: 8 bases; junction bases outside the gene matches: 11. The CDR3 length is 14 residues. The germline V gene has CDR1 SNHLY and CDR2 FYNNEI. CDR3 region: CASLELDRGLGYTF. The CDR3 nucleotides are TGTGCCAGCCTGGAATTAGACAGGGGGCTCGGCTACACCTTC.

The CDR3 sequence: CASSQDQGHGIQYF. CDR3 DNA: TGTGCCAGCAGCCAAGATCAAGGACATGGTATTCAGTACTTC. The chain has TRBV3-1 and TRBJ2-4, with D possibly being TRBD1 (5 bases). V lost 0 bases, J lost 10 bases, and 13 bases lay in between. Germline CDR1 is LGHDT and CDR2 is YNNKEL (reference sequence). The CDR3 is 14 amino acids.

This clonotype was counted a few times. The chain joins TRBV7-9 to TRBJ2-5, with TRBD2 identical over 7 bases. In germline, CDR1 is SEHNR, CDR2 FQNEAQ (reference sequence). The CDR3 totals 17 residues. Losses at the gene ends were 1 base for V and 5 bases for J; bases not matched to a gene: 13. CDR3 sequence (DNA): TGTGCCAGCAGCTTAGAAGGTCGACTAGCTGGTACGGAGACCCAGTACTTC. Translating gives CASSLEGRLAGTETQYF.

This rearrangement joins TRBV11-2 to TRBJ2-3; D is possibly TRBD1 (5 bases). The ends were cut back, 6 bases at V and 6 bases at J, with 13 bases in the middle. The CDR3 loop spans 13 amino acids. Germline V gene sequence: CDR1 SGHAT, CDR2 FQNNGV. In nucleotides, the CDR3 is TGTGCCAGCAGAACGACAGTGGGGGATACGCAGTATTTT. Its translation is CASRTTVGDTQYF. Filled out from reference TRBV11-2 and TRBJ2-3, the complete variable domain reads EAGVAQSPRYKIIEKRQSVAFWCNPISGHATLYWYQQILGQGPKLLIQFQNNGVVDDSQLPKDRFSAERLKGVDSTLKIQPAKLEDSAVYLCASRTTVGDTQYFGPGTRLTVL.

A few counts support this clonotype. The rearrangement joins TRBV7-2 to TRBJ2-1; TRBD1 agrees at 7 bases. The CDR3 runs 16 residues. Trimming at V came to 3 bases and at J to 2 bases, leaving 7 bases not matched to a gene. The germline CDR1 and CDR2 sequences are SGHTA and FQGNSA. The DNA for the CDR3 is TGTGCCAGCAGCTTTCGACCAACAGGGGCCTACAATGAGCAGTTCTTC. Translated, it gives CASSFRPTGAYNEQFF. Supplemented by reference TRBV7-2 and TRBJ2-1, the full variable domain reads GAGVSQSPSNKVTEKGKDVELRCDPISGHTALYWYRQSLGQGLEFLIYFQGNSAPDKSGLPSDRFSAERTGGSVSTLTIQRTQQEDSAVYLCASSFRPTGAYNEQFFGPGTRLTVL.

DNA of the CDR3: TGTGCCAGCGCCCCACAGGGGCTCGGCACAGATACGCAGTATTTT. Protein sequence: CASAPQGLGTDTQYF. V and J are TRBV7-2 and TRBJ2-3; 7 nucleotides match TRBD1. The CDR3 spans 15 residues. Germline trimming cut 8 bases from V and 1 base from J; bases unmatched to any gene: 9. Germline CDR1 SGHTA, CDR2 FQGNSA.

The chain uses TRBV4-1 and TRBJ2-7; D remains ambiguous. Germline CDR1 is MGHRA and CDR2 is YSYEKL. The V and J ends lost 1 base and 1 base respectively, with 8 bases between them. The CDR3 has 14 amino acids. The CDR3 here is CASSQVDGSYEQYF. Here the CDR3 DNA reads TGCGCCAGCAGCCAAGTTGACGGATCCTACGAGCAGTACTTC.

The chain links TRBV20-1 to TRBJ2-3, with D unclear. This CDR3 spans 15 amino acids. Trimming cost V 2 bases and J 0 bases, with 12 bases left between them. Germline lookup yields CDR1 DFQATT and CDR2 SNEGSKA (reference sequence). Written as DNA, the CDR3 is TGCAGTGCTAGAAAGGACGGTACTAGCACAGATACGCAGTATTTT. Translating it yields CSARKDGTSTDTQYF.

This clonotype has only one observation. This sequence joins TRBV20-1 and TRBJ1-5; the match to TRBD1 covers 11 bases. Germline CDR1 is DFQATT and CDR2 is SNEGSKA (reference sequence). This CDR3 is 16 amino acids long. Trimming removed 6 bases from V and 2 bases from J; junction bases left unmatched: 9. Written as DNA, the CDR3 is TGCAGTGCGCCGGGACAGGGGGTAGTAGGCAATCAGCCCCAGCATTTT. Its translation: CSAPGQGVVGNQPQHF.

The table lists this clonotype with a few counts. The chain employs TRBV5-1 and TRBJ2-1; TRBD1 matches 9 bases. Germline lookup yields CDR1 SGHRS and CDR2 YFSETQ. This CDR3 is built from 15 residues. After removal of 2 bases from V and 6 bases from J, the junction contained 6 bases not matched to a gene. The CDR3 sequence: CASSLRTGDANEQFF. In nucleotides, the CDR3 is TGCGCCAGCAGCTTAAGGACAGGGGACGCCAATGAGCAGTTCTTC.

The rearrangement joins TRBV7-9 to TRBJ1-2; D possibly corresponds to TRBD1 (5 bases). The germline V and J ends were trimmed by 6 bases and 5 bases, with 28 bases remaining between them. The CDR3 sequence is 18 residues long. CDR1 SEHNR and CDR2 FQNEAQ come from the germline V gene (reference sequence). The CDR3 spells CASSPGTLERVVWYGYTF. The CDR3, as DNA: TGTGCCAGCAGTCCCGGGACGCTGGAAAGGGTTGTGTGGTATGGCTACACCTTC.

This clonotype was observed a handful of times. This chain connects TRBV4-1 to TRBJ1-6; D is possibly TRBD1 (5 bases). Germline assignment: CDR1 MGHRA and CDR2 YSYEKL. The CDR3 is 13 amino acids. The germline V and J ends were trimmed by 8 bases and 12 bases, with 17 bases remaining between them. The CDR3 here is CASSRGDALPLHF. DNA of the CDR3: TGCGCCAGCTCAAGAGGGGACGCTCTACCCCTCCACTTT.

The rearrangement links TRBV20-1 to TRBJ2-5, with D perhaps TRBD1 or TRBD2 (5 bases each). Trimming took off 5 bases at V and 2 bases at J, with 15 bases between the two ends. Germline CDR1 reads DFQATT; CDR2 reads SNEGSKA (reference sequence). This CDR3 is 14 amino acids long. CDR3 nucleotide sequence: TGCAGTGCTCCATACGGGGCCGGTCAAGAGACCCAGTACTTC. Its protein is CSAPYGAGQETQYF.

Only one count was recorded for this clonotype. The J gene is TRBJ2-1, the V gene TRBV6-5; perhaps TRBD2 as D (5 bases). Germline values: CDR1 MNHEY, CDR2 SVGAGI. CDR3 length: 12 residues. The V end was cut by 6 bases, the J end by 7 bases, with 10 bases between. CDR3 amino acids: CASRSRRNEQFF. CDR3 bases: TGTGCCAGCAGGAGCAGGAGGAATGAGCAGTTCTTC.

In this sample, this clonotype turned up once. Compared with germline, one end of the junction differs, possibly owing to a read error. V is TRBV20-1 and J is TRBJ2-5; the D is unclear. The germline V gene encodes CDR1 DFQATT and CDR2 SNEGSKA (reference sequence). CDR3 size: 15 residues. The CDR3 DNA is TGCAGTGCTTCCATCCCCACCATCTGGCAAGAGACCCGGTACTTC. Its translation is CSASIPTIWQETRYF.